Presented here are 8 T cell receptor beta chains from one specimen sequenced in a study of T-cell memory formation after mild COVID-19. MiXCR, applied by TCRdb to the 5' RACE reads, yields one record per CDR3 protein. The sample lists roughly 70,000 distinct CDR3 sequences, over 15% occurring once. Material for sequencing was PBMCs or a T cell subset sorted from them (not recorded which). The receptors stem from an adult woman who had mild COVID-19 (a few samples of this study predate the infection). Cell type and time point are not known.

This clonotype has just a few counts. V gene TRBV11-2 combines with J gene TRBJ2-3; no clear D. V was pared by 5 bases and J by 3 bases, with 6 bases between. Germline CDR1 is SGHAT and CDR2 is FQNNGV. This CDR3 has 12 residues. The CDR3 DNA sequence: TGTGCCAGCAGCATTGGTACAGATACGCAGTATTTT. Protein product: CASSIGTDTQYF.

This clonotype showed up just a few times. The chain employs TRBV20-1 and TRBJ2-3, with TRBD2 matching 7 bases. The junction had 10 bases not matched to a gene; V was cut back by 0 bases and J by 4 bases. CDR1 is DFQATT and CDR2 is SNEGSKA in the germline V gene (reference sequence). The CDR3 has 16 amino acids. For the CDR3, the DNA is TGCAGTGCTAGAGATGGGATGGCGGGAGTTGCAGATACGCAGTATTTT. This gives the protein CSARDGMAGVADTQYF.

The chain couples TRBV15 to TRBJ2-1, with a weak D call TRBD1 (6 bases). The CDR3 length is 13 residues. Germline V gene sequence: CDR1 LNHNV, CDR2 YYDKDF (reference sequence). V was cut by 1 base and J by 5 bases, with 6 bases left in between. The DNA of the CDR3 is TGTGCCACCAGCAGAGGGGGGCACAATGAGCAGTTCTTC. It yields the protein CATSRGGHNEQFF.

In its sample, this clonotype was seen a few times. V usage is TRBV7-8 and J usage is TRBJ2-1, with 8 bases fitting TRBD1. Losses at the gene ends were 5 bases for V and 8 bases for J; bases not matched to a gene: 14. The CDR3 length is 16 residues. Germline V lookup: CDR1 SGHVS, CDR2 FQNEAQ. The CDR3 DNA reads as TGTGCCAGCAGCCCAGAAAATGGACAGGGCGGGGATGAGCAGTTCTTC. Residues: CASSPENGQGGDEQFF.

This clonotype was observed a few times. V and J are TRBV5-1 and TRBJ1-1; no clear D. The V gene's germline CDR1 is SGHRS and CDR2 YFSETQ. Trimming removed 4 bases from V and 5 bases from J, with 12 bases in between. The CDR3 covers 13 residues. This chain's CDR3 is CASSVWAWTEAFF. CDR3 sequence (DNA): TGCGCCAGCAGCGTGTGGGCATGGACTGAAGCTTTCTTT.

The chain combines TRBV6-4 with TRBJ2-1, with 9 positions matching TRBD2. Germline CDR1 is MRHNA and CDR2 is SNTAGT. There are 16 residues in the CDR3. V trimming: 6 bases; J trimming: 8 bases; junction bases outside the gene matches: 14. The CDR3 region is CASSDEGPSGIDEQFF. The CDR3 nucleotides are TGTGCCAGCAGCGATGAGGGACCTAGCGGGATTGATGAGCAGTTCTTC.

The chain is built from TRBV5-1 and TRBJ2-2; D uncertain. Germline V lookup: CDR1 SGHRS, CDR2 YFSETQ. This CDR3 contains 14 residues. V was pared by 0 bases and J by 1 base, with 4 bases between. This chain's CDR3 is CASSLAQNTGELFF. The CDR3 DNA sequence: TGCGCCAGCAGCTTGGCCCAGAACACCGGGGAGCTGTTTTTT.

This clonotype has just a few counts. CDR3 residues: CATGQGFDTQYF. The CDR3 DNA reads as TGTGCCACGGGACAGGGGTTTGATACGCAGTATTTT. This chain connects TRBV24-1 to TRBJ2-3, with 10 bases fitting TRBD1. V gave up 10 bases and J gave up 6 bases; unmatched junction bases: 3. The V gene's germline CDR1 is KGHDR and CDR2 SFDVKD. This CDR3 region has 12 residues.